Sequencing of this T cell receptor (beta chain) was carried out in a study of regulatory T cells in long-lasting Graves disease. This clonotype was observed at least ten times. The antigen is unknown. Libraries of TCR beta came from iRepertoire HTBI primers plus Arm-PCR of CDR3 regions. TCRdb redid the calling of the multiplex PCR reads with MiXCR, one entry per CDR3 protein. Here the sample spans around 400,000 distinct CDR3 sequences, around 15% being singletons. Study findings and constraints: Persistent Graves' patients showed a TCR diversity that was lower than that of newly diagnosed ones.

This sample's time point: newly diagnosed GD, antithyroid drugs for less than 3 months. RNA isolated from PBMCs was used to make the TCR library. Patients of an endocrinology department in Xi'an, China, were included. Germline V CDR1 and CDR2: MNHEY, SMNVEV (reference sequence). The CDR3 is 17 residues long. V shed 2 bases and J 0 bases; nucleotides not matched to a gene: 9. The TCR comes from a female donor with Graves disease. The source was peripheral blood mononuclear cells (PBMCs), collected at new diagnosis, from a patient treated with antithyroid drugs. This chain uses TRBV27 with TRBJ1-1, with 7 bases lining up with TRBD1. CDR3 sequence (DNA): TGTGCCAGCAGTTTAGGCGGACAGGCTCTTTTGAACACTGAAGCTTTCTTT. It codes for CASSLGGQALLNTEAFF.